This TCR beta chain stems from a study of T cell repertoires in cytomegalovirus infection. About the study: It can be stated that public TCR beta signatures indicated CMV infection as well as a matching HLA type.

The CDR3 runs 16 residues. The germline V gene has CDR1 SEHNR and CDR2 FQNEAQ (reference sequence). V shed 3 bases, J shed 4 bases, and the junction held 7 bases outside the gene matches. This clonotype was picked up many times. Its antigen is not identified. TCRdb analysed the reads with MiXCR anew, one entry per CDR3 protein. This sample has about 770,000 distinct CDR3 sequences, with 25% to 30% found just once. The source was cultured CD8+ T cells from PBMCs, collected from culture after CMV antigen stimulation. The chain combines TRBV7-9 with TRBJ2-3; 10 nucleotides agree with TRBD2. This TCR came from a human donor in good health (CMV status not recorded). Some clones in this sample may be carry-over from other donors' samples. Here the CDR3 reads CASSFLGLARPDTQYF. Written as DNA, the CDR3 is TGTGCCAGCAGCTTTTTGGGACTAGCGCGGCCAGATACGCAGTATTTT.